Sequencing of this TCR beta chain was carried out in a study of blood T cell repertoires in COVID-19. Study as a whole: Researchers got acute and convalescent COVID-19 samples from the United States, Italy and Spain.

In the authors' methods: Nucleated cell counts were estimated from reference gene primer amplification. This table comes from immunoSEQ multiplex PCR, and its TCRdb copy is limited to in-frame clones, with some not included. V, J and clone size reflect that table, while D and trimming were determined from the DNA. The data show hundreds of thousands of clones, approximately 86% seen once. V dropped 1 base and J dropped 5 bases, with 8 bases sitting between them. There are 13 residues in the CDR3. CDR1 is LGHDT and CDR2 is YNNKEL in the germline V gene (reference sequence). Seattle patients were enrolled during active infection and followed longitudinally.

V gene TRBV3-1 (or the pseudogene TRBV3-2) combines with J gene TRBJ2-5; TRBD2 might be the D (6 bases). The sequencing input was peripheral blood. The sequence derives from a woman in her seventies with COVID-19, enrolled during active disease. CDR3 sequence (DNA): TGTGCCAGCAGCCAAGTTGCGGGGGAGACCCAGTACTTC. The encoded protein is CASSQVAGETQYF.